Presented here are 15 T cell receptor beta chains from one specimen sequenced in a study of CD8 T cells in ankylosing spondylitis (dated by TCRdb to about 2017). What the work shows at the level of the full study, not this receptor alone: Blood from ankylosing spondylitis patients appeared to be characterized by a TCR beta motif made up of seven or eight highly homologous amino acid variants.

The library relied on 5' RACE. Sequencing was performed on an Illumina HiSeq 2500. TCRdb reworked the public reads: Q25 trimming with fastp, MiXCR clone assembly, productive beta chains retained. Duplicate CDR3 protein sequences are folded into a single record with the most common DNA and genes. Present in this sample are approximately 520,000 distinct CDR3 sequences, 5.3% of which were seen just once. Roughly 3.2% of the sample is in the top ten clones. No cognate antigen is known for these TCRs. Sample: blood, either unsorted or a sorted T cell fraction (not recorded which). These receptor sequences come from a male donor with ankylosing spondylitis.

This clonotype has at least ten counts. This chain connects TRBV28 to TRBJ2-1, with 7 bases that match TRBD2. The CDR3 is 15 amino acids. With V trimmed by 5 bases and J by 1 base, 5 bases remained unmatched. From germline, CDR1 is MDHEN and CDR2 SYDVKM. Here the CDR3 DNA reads TGTGCCAGCAGTCAACTAGCGCCTTCCTACAATGAGCAGTTCTTC. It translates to CASSQLAPSYNEQFF.

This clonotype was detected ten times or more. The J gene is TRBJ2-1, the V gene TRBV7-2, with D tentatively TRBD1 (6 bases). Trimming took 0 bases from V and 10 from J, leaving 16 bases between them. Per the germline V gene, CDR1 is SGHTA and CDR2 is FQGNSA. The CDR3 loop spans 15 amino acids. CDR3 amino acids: CASSLAQQGKREQFF. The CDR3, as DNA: TGTGCCAGCAGCTTAGCCCAACAGGGAAAGCGGGAGCAGTTCTTC.

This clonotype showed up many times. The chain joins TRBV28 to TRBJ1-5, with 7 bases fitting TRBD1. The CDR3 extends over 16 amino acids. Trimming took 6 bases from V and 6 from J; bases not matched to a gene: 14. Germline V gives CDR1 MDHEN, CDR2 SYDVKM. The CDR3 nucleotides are TGTGCCAGCAGAGAGGGTGGCAGGGGGTTGGGTCAGCCCCAGCATTTT. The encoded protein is CASREGGRGLGQPQHF.

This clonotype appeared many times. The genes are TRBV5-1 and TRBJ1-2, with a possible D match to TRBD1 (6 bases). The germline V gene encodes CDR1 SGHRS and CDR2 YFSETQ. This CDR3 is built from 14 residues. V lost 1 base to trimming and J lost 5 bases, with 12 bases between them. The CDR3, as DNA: TGCGCCAGCAGCTTGTCGACAGGAAATTATGGCTACACCTTC. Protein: CASSLSTGNYGYTF.

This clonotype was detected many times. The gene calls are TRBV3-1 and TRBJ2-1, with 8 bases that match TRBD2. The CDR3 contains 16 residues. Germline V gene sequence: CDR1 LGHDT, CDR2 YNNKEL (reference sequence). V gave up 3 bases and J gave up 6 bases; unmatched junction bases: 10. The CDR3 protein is CASSHSYGRASNEQFF. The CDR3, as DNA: TGTGCCAGCAGCCATTCATACGGGAGGGCCTCCAATGAGCAGTTCTTC.

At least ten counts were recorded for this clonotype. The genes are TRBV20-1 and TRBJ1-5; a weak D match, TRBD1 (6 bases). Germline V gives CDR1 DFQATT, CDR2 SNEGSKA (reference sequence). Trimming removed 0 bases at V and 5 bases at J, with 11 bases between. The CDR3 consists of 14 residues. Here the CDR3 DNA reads TGCAGTGCTAGAGAGGGGGGGCTGGATCAGCCCCAGCATTTT. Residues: CSAREGGLDQPQHF.

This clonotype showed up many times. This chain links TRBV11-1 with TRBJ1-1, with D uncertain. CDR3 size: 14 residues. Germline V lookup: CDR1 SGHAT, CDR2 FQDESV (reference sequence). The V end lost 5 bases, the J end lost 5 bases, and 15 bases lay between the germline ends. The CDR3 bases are TGTGCCAGCAGCCCCCGATGGGTGTGGACTGAAGCTTTCTTT. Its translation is CASSPRWVWTEAFF. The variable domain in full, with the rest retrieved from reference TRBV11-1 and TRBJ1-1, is EAEVAQSPRYKITEKSQAVAFWCDPISGHATLYWYRQILGQGPELLVQFQDESVVDDSQLPKDRFSAERLKGVDSTLKIQPAELGDSAMYLCASSPRWVWTEAFFGQGTRLTVV.

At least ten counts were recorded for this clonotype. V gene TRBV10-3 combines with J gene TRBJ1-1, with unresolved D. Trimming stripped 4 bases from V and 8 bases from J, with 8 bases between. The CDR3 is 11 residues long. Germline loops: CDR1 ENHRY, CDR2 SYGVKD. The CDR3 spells CAISGGMEAFF. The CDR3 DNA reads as TGTGCCATCAGTGGAGGGATGGAAGCTTTCTTT.

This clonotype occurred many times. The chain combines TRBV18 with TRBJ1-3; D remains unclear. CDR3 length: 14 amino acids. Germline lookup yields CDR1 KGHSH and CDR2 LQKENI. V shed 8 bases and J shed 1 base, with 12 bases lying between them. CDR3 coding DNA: TGTGCCAGCGGAACCAGGACGTCTGGAAACACCATATATTTT. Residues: CASGTRTSGNTIYF. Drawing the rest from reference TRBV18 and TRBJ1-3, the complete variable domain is NAGVMQNPRHLVRRRGQEARLRCSPMKGHSHVYWYRQLPEEGLKFMVYLQKENIIDESGMPKERFSAEFPKEGPSILRIQQVVRGDSAAYFCASGTRTSGNTIYFGEGSWLTVV.

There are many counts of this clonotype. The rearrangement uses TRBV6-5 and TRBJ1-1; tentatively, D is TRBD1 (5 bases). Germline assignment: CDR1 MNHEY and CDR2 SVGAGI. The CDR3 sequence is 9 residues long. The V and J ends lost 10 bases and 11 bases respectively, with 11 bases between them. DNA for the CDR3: TGTGCCACTCAACGGGGGGCTTTCTTT. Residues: CATQRGAFF.

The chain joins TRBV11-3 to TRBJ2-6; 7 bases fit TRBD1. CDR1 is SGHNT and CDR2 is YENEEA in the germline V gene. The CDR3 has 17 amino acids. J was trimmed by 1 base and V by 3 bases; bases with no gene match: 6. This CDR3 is CASSFVGTESGANVLTF. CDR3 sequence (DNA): TGTGCCAGCAGCTTTGTCGGGACAGAGTCTGGGGCCAACGTCCTGACTTTC.

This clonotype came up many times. CDR3 bases: TGTGCCAGCAGAGGAGACGGACCTAATTCACCCCTCCACTTT. This translates into CASRGDGPNSPLHF. The chain recombines TRBV2 with TRBJ1-6; D gene uncertain. The length of the CDR3 is 14 residues. CDR1 is SNHLY, CDR2 FYNNEI, per germline. Trimming removed 6 bases at V and 6 bases at J, with 12 bases between.

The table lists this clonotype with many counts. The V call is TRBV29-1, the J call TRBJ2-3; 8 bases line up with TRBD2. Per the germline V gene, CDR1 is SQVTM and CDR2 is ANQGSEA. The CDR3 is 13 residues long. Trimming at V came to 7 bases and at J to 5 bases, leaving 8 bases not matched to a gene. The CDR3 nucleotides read TGCAGCGCGGGACTAGGTATTTTAGATACGCAGTATTTT. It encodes CSAGLGILDTQYF.

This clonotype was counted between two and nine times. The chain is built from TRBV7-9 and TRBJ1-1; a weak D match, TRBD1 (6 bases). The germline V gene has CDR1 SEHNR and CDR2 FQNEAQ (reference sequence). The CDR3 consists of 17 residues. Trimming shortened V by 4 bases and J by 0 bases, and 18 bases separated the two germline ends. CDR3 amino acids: CASSSDRSWIMNTEAFF. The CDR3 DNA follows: TGTGCCAGCAGCTCCGACAGGAGCTGGATTATGAACACTGAAGCTTTCTTT.

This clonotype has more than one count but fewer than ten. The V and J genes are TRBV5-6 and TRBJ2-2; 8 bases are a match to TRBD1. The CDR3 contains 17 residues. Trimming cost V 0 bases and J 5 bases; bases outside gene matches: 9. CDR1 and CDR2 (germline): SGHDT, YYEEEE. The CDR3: CASSLAMGQVTTGELFF. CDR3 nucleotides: TGTGCCAGCAGCTTGGCCATGGGACAGGTTACAACCGGGGAGCTGTTTTTT.